This TCR beta chain stems from a study of T cells in localized non-small cell lung cancer. Generated by immunoSEQ multiplex PCR, the TCRdb table keeps only in-frame clones and is missing some. This sample has approximately 65,000 clones, with 80% to 90% found just once. The CDR3 covers 11 residues. The ends were cut back, 5 bases at V and 7 bases at J, with 11 bases in the middle. Per germline, CDR1 DFQATT and CDR2 SNEGSKA (reference sequence). Sample: PBMCs, taken before any cancer treatment. This chain connects TRBV20-1 to TRBJ1-1; D is unclear. The source of this sequence is a man aged 40 to 75 with stage II lung adenocarcinoma. CDR3 in DNA: TGCAGTGCTCCGGACCAGGTTGAAGCTTTCTTT. Translated, it gives CSAPDQVEAFF.